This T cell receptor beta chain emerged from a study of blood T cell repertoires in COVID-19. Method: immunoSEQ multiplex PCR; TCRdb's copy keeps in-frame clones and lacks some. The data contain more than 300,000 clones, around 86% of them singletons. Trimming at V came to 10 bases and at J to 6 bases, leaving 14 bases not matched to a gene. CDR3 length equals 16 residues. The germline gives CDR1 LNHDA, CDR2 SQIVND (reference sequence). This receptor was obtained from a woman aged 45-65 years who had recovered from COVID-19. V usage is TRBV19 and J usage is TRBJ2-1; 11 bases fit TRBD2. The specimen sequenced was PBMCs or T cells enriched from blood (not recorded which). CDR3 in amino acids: CATSPPLAGVGNEQFF. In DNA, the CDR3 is TGTGCCACGTCACCCCCACTAGCGGGAGTAGGCAATGAGCAGTTCTTC.